These 27 T cell receptor beta chains came from one sample sequenced in a study of T cell repertoires in cytomegalovirus infection. No antigens are known for them. From the reads, TCRdb called clonotypes with MiXCR, one entry per CDR3 protein. The sample consists of some 500,000 distinct CDR3 sequences, about 39% of them appearing once. This material consisted of cultured PBMCs, taken from culture after CMV antigen stimulation. The receptors here all came from a human donor in good health (CMV status not recorded). Some clones in this sample may be carry-over from other donors' samples.

V usage is TRBV7-2 and J usage is TRBJ2-3; 7 nucleotides match TRBD2. V lost 7 bases to trimming and J lost 6 bases; unmatched junction nucleotides: 4. The CDR3 is made up of 12 amino acids. Germline V gene lookup returns CDR1 SGHTA and CDR2 FQGNSA. The DNA of the CDR3 is TGTGCCAGCACCTGGGGGGGGGATACGCAGTATTTT. Translating it yields CASTWGGDTQYF. The full variable domain, in which reference TRBV7-2 and TRBJ2-3 provide the parts outside the CDR3, is GAGVSQSPSNKVTEKGKDVELRCDPISGHTALYWYRQSLGQGLEFLIYFQGNSAPDKSGLPSDRFSAERTGGSVSTLTIQRTQQEDSAVYLCASTWGGDTQYFGPGTRLTVL.

There are a few counts of this clonotype. V and J are TRBV20-1 and TRBJ1-4; 9 nucleotides agree with TRBD1. In germline, CDR1 is DFQATT, CDR2 SNEGSKA (reference sequence). CDR3 length: 18 residues. Germline trimming cut 5 bases from V and 7 bases from J; bases unmatched to any gene: 20. CDR3: CSAGRDTGGPRNGEKLFF. The DNA for the CDR3 is TGCAGTGCTGGTCGTGACACAGGGGGCCCGAGAAACGGTGAAAAACTGTTTTTT.

The chain joins TRBV12-3 or TRBV12-4 to TRBJ2-1; D might be TRBD2 (7 bases). This CDR3 is built from 17 residues. With 5 bases removed from V and 3 bases from J, the gap between germline ends came to 20 bases. CDR3: CASSPQPGGGSYNEQFF. CDR3 DNA sequence: TGTGCCAGCAGTCCCCAGCCTGGGGGCGGGAGCTACAATGAGCAGTTCTTC.

The chain carries TRBV4-1 and TRBJ2-7; D call uncertain. CDR3 length: 13 amino acids. V lost 2 bases to trimming and J lost 2 bases, with 7 bases between them. In germline, CDR1 is MGHRA, CDR2 YSYEKL. CDR3 DNA sequence: TGCGCCAGCAGCCAAACTCCCACCTACGAGCAGTACTTC. As protein: CASSQTPTYEQYF.

V is TRBV6-1 and J is TRBJ1-5; no definite D call. This CDR3 comprises 14 residues. Germline V lookup: CDR1 MNHNS, CDR2 SASEGT. The V gene lost 1 base and the J gene lost 6 bases, with 10 bases spanning the gap. CDR3 sequence reads: CASSEGNSLQPQHF. CDR3 DNA: TGTGCCAGCAGTGAAGGTAACAGTCTTCAGCCCCAGCATTTT.

The rearrangement links TRBV10-1 to TRBJ2-7, with a tentative D call TRBD1 (6 bases). The ends were cut back, 5 bases at V and 5 bases at J, with 19 bases in the middle. CDR1 is WNHNN and CDR2 is SYGVQD in the germline V gene (reference sequence). The CDR3 spans 15 residues. The CDR3 sequence: CASSKTGTRGDEQYF. In DNA, the CDR3 is TGCGCCAGCAGTAAGACCGGGACACGCGGCGACGAGCAGTACTTC.

J is TRBJ2-3 and V is TRBV5-1; TRBD2 agrees at 8 bases. Unmatched junction bases numbered 6, after V lost 2 bases and J lost 1 base. Germline CDR1 and CDR2: SGHRS and YFSETQ. There are 16 residues in the CDR3. In nucleotides, the CDR3 is TGCGCCAGCAGCTTTGACGGGGGGGCCGGCACAGATACGCAGTATTTT. Translation: CASSFDGGAGTDTQYF.

This clonotype was observed at least ten times. This chain links TRBV7-8 with TRBJ2-1; perhaps TRBD1 as D (5 bases). V lost 1 base to trimming and J lost 12 bases, with 16 bases between them. Looked up from germline, CDR1 is SGHVS and CDR2 is FQNEAQ. CDR3 length equals 14 residues. Here the CDR3 DNA reads TGTGCCAGCAGCTTAGTGCAGGGCCCTTTGGGGCAGTTCTTC. This encodes CASSLVQGPLGQFF. The full variable domain, its missing parts supplied by reference TRBV7-8 and TRBJ2-1, is GAGVSQSPRYKVAKRGQDVALRCDPISGHVSLFWYQQALGQGPEFLTYFQNEAQLDKSGLPSDRFFAERPEGSVSTLKIQRTQQEDSAVYLCASSLVQGPLGQFFGPGTRLTVL.

The chain links TRBV5-6 to TRBJ2-1; TRBD1 or TRBD2 may be the D gene (5 bases each). V lost 0 bases, J lost 2 bases, and 15 bases lay in between. The CDR3 has 17 amino acids. CDR1 and CDR2 (germline): SGHDT, YYEEEE. CDR3 amino acids: CASSLVAGRGTYNEQFF. DNA of the CDR3: TGTGCCAGCAGCTTGGTCGCGGGTAGGGGTACCTACAATGAGCAGTTCTTC. The full variable domain, rest sourced from reference TRBV5-6 and TRBJ2-1, is DAGVTQSPTHLIKTRGQQVTLRCSPKSGHDTVSWYQQALGQGPQFIFQYYEEEERQRGNFPDRFSGHQFPNYSSELNVNALLLGDSALYLCASSLVAGRGTYNEQFFGPGTRLTVL.

The rearrangement links TRBV5-1 to TRBJ2-7, with 9 bases aligning to TRBD1. J was trimmed by 3 bases and V by 2 bases; bases with no gene match: 9. The CDR3 is 16 amino acids. Germline V lookup: CDR1 SGHRS, CDR2 YFSETQ. For the CDR3, the DNA is TGCGCCAGCAGCTTTGATTACCCGGGACAGGGCTACGAGCAGTACTTC. Protein sequence: CASSFDYPGQGYEQYF.

This clonotype was observed many times. The rearrangement uses TRBV7-2 and TRBJ2-5, with TRBD2 matching 10 bases. The CDR3 is 14 residues long. Germline V gene sequence: CDR1 SGHTA, CDR2 FQGNSA. Unmatched junction bases numbered 4, after V lost 5 bases and J lost 4 bases. CDR3: CASSNLAGVETQYF. Written as DNA, the CDR3 is TGTGCCAGCAGCAACCTAGCGGGGGTAGAGACCCAGTACTTC.

The chain is built from TRBV6-2 or TRBV6-3 and TRBJ1-2, with D unresolved. CDR1 is MNHEY, CDR2 SVGEGT, per germline. V was shortened by 3 bases and J by 8 bases, with 13 bases between the two germline ends. There are 13 residues in the CDR3. The CDR3, as DNA: TGTGCCAGCAGTTATGGGGATCTTGAAGGCTACACCTTC. Its translation is CASSYGDLEGYTF.

This chain links TRBV28 with TRBJ2-4; 10 positions agree with TRBD1. Germline V gene data show CDR1 as MDHEN and CDR2 as SYDVKM. Trimming at V came to 5 bases and at J to 7 bases, leaving 5 bases not matched to a gene. This CDR3 comprises 14 residues. The CDR3 DNA follows: TGTGCCAGCAGTGTTTGGACAGGGGGGAACATTCAGTACTTC. As protein: CASSVWTGGNIQYF. The whole variable domain, remainder taken from reference TRBV28 and TRBJ2-4, is DVKVTQSSRYLVKRTGEKVFLECVQDMDHENMFWYRQDPGLGLRLIYFSYDVKMKEKGDIPEGYSVSREKKERFSLILESASTNQTSMYLCASSVWTGGNIQYFGAGTRLSVL.

The chain carries TRBV2 and TRBJ1-1; the match to TRBD1 covers 10 bases. Germline lookup yields CDR1 SNHLY and CDR2 FYNNEI. The CDR3 extends over 13 amino acids. V lost 8 bases to trimming and J lost 6 bases; unmatched junction nucleotides: 6. The CDR3 DNA follows: TGTGCCAGCGGAGAGACAGGGGGCGCTGAAGCTTTCTTT. Its protein product is CASGETGGAEAFF.

V gene TRBV10-2 combines with J gene TRBJ2-3, with a tentative D call TRBD1 (8 bases). V was clipped by 6 bases and J by 4 bases, with 17 bases between them. This CDR3 spans 15 amino acids. The V gene's germline CDR1 is WSHSY and CDR2 SAAADI. CDR3 in amino acids: CASRAGQATSDTQYF. The CDR3 nucleotides read TGCGCCAGCAGAGCGGGACAGGCAACTTCAGATACGCAGTATTTT.

A few counts support this clonotype. The rearrangement joins TRBV7-2 to TRBJ2-1, with TRBD2 matching over 9 bases. The V and J ends lost 4 bases and 6 bases, in that order; junction bases with no gene match: 13. This CDR3 contains 17 residues. The germline CDR1 and CDR2 sequences are SGHTA and FQGNSA. CDR3 sequence reads: CASSSPPRSGRLNEQFF. In nucleotides, the CDR3 is TGTGCCAGCAGCTCCCCCCCCCGGAGCGGGAGGCTCAATGAGCAGTTCTTC.

This clonotype was picked up many times. The chain couples TRBV7-2 to TRBJ2-7; tentative D call: TRBD2 (6 bases). The V and J ends lost 5 bases and 0 bases respectively, with 11 bases between them. Germline loops: CDR1 SGHTA, CDR2 FQGNSA. The CDR3 runs 14 residues. The DNA for the CDR3 is TGTGCCAGCAGCCCACTAGCCAGCTCCTACGAGCAGTACTTC. Translated, it gives CASSPLASSYEQYF.

This chain joins TRBV7-2 and TRBJ2-4; D is ambiguous. V was clipped by 1 base and J by 7 bases, with 5 bases between them. The CDR3 runs 12 residues. Germline V gives CDR1 SGHTA, CDR2 FQGNSA. The CDR3 protein is CASSLVANIQYF. The CDR3 coding sequence is TGTGCCAGCAGCTTAGTGGCCAACATTCAGTACTTC.

This rearrangement joins TRBV6-2 or TRBV6-3 to TRBJ2-7; D not resolved. Trimming pared 2 bases from V and 1 base from J, leaving 9 bases between. CDR1 is MNHEY and CDR2 is SVGEGT in the germline V gene. This CDR3 is built from 14 residues. The CDR3 bases are TGTGCCAGCAGTTACGTGGCAAAATCCTACGAGCAGTACTTC. Amino acid sequence: CASSYVAKSYEQYF.

The chain links TRBV6-2 or TRBV6-3 to TRBJ2-5; 7 positions agree with TRBD1. The germline V gene encodes CDR1 MNHEY and CDR2 SVGEGT. V dropped 6 bases and J dropped 0; count of bases not matched to a gene: 4. This CDR3 is 14 amino acids long. The CDR3 sequence is CASRTTGYQETQYF. The CDR3, as DNA: TGTGCCAGCAGGACGACAGGGTACCAAGAGACCCAGTACTTC.

This sequence joins TRBV7-9 and TRBJ1-2, with 9 bases lining up with TRBD1. Unmatched junction bases numbered 26, after V lost 5 bases and J lost 7 bases. From germline, CDR1 is SEHNR and CDR2 FQNEAQ (reference sequence). The CDR3 is 20 residues long. CDR3 residues: CASSNRRILTPMDRGLGYTF. In DNA, the CDR3 is TGTGCCAGCAGCAACCGTAGGATTTTGACCCCGATGGACAGGGGCCTTGGCTACACCTTC.

In its sample, this clonotype was seen many times. V is TRBV7-8 and J is TRBJ2-1; D tentatively reads TRBD1 or TRBD2 (5 bases each). The CDR3 covers 15 residues. CDR1 SGHVS and CDR2 FQNEAQ come from the germline V gene. The V and J ends lost 5 bases and 4 bases respectively, with 15 bases between them. CDR3 nucleotide sequence: TGTGCCAGCAGCACCGGGACGCGGCTGTACAATGAGCAGTTCTTC. Its protein is CASSTGTRLYNEQFF. The variable domain in full, completed from reference TRBV7-8 and TRBJ2-1, reads GAGVSQSPRYKVAKRGQDVALRCDPISGHVSLFWYQQALGQGPEFLTYFQNEAQLDKSGLPSDRFFAERPEGSVSTLKIQRTQQEDSAVYLCASSTGTRLYNEQFFGPGTRLTVL.

In its sample, this clonotype was seen a few times. This rearrangement joins TRBV2 to TRBJ2-1; 7 bases line up with TRBD2. CDR3 length: 16 residues. Per the germline V gene, CDR1 is SNHLY and CDR2 is FYNNEI. The ends lost 2 bases at V and 4 bases at J; junction bases unmatched: 8. DNA for the CDR3: TGTGCCAGCAGTGAACGGTCAGCGGGGCAATACAATGAGCAGTTCTTC. Protein: CASSERSAGQYNEQFF.

The V and J genes are TRBV5-1 and TRBJ2-1; 12 nucleotides agree with TRBD1. Germline trimming cut 2 bases from V and 4 bases from J; bases unmatched to any gene: 13. Germline V gene sequence: CDR1 SGHRS, CDR2 YFSETQ. The CDR3 consists of 19 residues. CDR3 sequence (DNA): TGCGCCAGCAGCTTAGCCCCTCCCGGGACAGGGGGCGAGTACAATGAGCAGTTCTTC. It encodes CASSLAPPGTGGEYNEQFF.

This clonotype was counted between two and nine times. V usage is TRBV11-2 and J usage is TRBJ2-5; TRBD2 matches at 8 bases. This CDR3 contains 17 residues. Germline CDR1 and CDR2: SGHAT and FQNNGV. The trim removed 3 bases at V and 5 bases at J, leaving 14 bases unmatched. For the CDR3, the DNA is TGTGCCAGCAGCTTCGTCACGGGGGGGACCGGGGCGGAGACCCAGTACTTC. Translating gives CASSFVTGGTGAETQYF.

This clonotype appeared a few times. The CDR3 sequence: CATSRGGMNTEAFF. DNA of the CDR3: TGTGCCACCAGCCGAGGGGGGATGAACACTGAAGCTTTCTTT. The gene calls are TRBV15 and TRBJ1-1; perhaps TRBD1 as D (6 bases). The CDR3 has 14 amino acids. Germline V gene lookup returns CDR1 LNHNV and CDR2 YYDKDF (reference sequence). V was clipped by 5 bases and J by 0 bases, with 10 bases between them.

The chain joins TRBV12-3 or TRBV12-4 to TRBJ2-1; 10 positions match TRBD1. The CDR3 contains 15 residues. With 7 bases clipped from V and 13 bases from J, the junction kept 16 bases outside the gene matches. Here the CDR3 DNA reads TGTGCCAGCATCTCCTCCGGGACAGGGGCCGTGGAACAGTTCTTC. Encoded protein: CASISSGTGAVEQFF.